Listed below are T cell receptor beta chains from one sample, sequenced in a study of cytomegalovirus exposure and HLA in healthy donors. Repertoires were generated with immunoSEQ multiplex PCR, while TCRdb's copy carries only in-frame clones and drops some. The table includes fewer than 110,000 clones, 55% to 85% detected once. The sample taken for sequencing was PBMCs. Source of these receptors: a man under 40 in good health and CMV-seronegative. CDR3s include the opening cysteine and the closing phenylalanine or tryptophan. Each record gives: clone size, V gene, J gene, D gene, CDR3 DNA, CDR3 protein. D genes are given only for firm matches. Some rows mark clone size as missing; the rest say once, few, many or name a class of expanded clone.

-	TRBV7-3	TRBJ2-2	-	TGTGCCAGCAGCTTAAACCCCAAAGGGGACACCGGGGAGCTGTTTTTT	CASSLNPKGDTGELFF
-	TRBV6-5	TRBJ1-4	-	TGTGCCAGCACCACCGTCTGGGGCACTGAAAAACTGTTTTTT	CASTTVWGTEKLFF
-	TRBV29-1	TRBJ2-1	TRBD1	TGCAGCGTTGACCTTACAGGGGGGAACAATGAGCAGTTCTTC	CSVDLTGGNNEQFF
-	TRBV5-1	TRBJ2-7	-	TGCGCCAGCAGCTTGGTCGGGCAGTTGGAGGGCCGAGGCACCTACGAGCAGTACTTC	CASSLVGQLEGRGTYEQYF
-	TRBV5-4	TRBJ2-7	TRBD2	TGTGCCAGCAGCTTGACTAGCGGTTCCGAGCAGTACTTC	CASSLTSGSEQYF
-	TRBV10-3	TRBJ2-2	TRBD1	TGTGCTATCAGTGAAGGACAGGGGTGGGCCGGGGAGCTGTTTTTT	CAISEGQGWAGELFF
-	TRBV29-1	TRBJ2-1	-	TGCAGCGTTGTAGACTTTGGGAGTATCGATGAGCAGTTCTTC	CSVVDFGSIDEQFF
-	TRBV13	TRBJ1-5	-	TGTGCCAGCAGCTGGGCGGGGCAGCCCCAGCATTTT	CASSWAGQPQHF
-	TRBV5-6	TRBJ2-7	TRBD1	TGTGCCAGCAGCTTCCGGGACAGGGGGCTCTACGAGCAGTACTTC	CASSFRDRGLYEQYF
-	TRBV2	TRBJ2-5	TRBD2	TGTGCCAGCAGGGGACTAGCGGACCAAGAGACCCAGTACTTC	CASRGLADQETQYF
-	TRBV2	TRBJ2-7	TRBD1	TGTGCCAGCAGTGCCGACAGGGGAGTACACGAGCAGTACTTC	CASSADRGVHEQYF
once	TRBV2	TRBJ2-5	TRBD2	TGTGCCAGCAGTTGGACTAGGACCCAAGAGACCCAGTACTTC	CASSWTRTQETQYF
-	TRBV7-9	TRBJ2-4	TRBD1	TGTGCCAGCAGCTCCCGACAGGGGGGTTCCTTAATAGCCAAAAACATTCAGTACTTC	CASSSRQGGSLIAKNIQYF
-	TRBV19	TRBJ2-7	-	TGTGCCAGTAGCCGAACGGGGGAATTCTACGAGCAGTACTTC	CASSRTGEFYEQYF
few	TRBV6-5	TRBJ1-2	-	TGTGCCAGCAGTTACTCAGGGGACTATGGCTACACCTTC	CASSYSGDYGYTF
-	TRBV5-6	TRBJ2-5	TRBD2	TGTGCCAGCAGCTTGGTTCGAGCGGGGGGGAGAGAGACCCAGTACTTC	CASSLVRAGGRETQYF
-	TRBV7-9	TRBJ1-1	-	TGTTCCAGCAGCTTGCGGGGGGGGCTCCGGACTGAAGCTTTCTTT	CSSSLRGGLRTEAFF
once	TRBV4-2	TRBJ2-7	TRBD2	TGTGCCAGCAGCCAAGAGAAGGTAGCGGGAGGGTACGAGCAGTACTTC	CASSQEKVAGGYEQYF
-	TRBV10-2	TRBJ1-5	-	TGCGCCAGCAGTGAGTGGGCAACCAATCAGCCCCAGCATTTT	CASSEWATNQPQHF
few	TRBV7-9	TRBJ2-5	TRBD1	TGTGCCAGCAGCTCCACAGGGGCCCAAGAGACCCAGTACTTC	CASSSTGAQETQYF
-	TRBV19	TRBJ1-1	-	TGTGCCAGTACTCCGACAGGAACTCACACTGAAGCTTTCTTT	CASTPTGTHTEAFF
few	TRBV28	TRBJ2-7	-	TGTGCCAGCAGGGCCACGAACAGGGTACCCCGCTACGAGCAGTACTTC	CASRATNRVPRYEQYF
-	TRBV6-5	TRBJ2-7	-	TGTGCCAGCCCCCTTAGGGACTCCCTCTACGAGCAGTACTTC	CASPLRDSLYEQYF
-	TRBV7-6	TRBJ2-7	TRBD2	TGTGCCGGCAGCTTGCGTGCGGGCGGGAGCTCCTACGAGCAGTACTTC	CAGSLRAGGSSYEQYF
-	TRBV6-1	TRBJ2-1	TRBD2	TGTGCCAGCAGTGAAGCTAGCGGGGGGGCCAATGAGCAGTTCTTC	CASSEASGGANEQFF
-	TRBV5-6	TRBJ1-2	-	TGTGCCAGCAGCCGCCGGGACTTGACTAACTATGGCTACACCTTC	CASSRRDLTNYGYTF
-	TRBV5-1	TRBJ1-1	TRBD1	TGCGCCAGCAGCCTGGGCAGGGGGCGAGGAACTGAAGCTTTCTTT	CASSLGRGRGTEAFF
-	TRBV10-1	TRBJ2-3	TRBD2	TGCGCCAGCAGTGACCCAGGACTAGCGGGGGGCGAAGGATATACGCAGTATTTT	CASSDPGLAGGEGYTQYF
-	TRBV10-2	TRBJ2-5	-	TGCGCCAGCACCGAAGTTGGGGGCCAAAAAGAGACCCAGTACTTC	CASTEVGGQKETQYF